This T cell receptor beta chain was captured by sequencing in a study of sequential checkpoint blockade in melanoma. About the research overall: Randomization was 1:1 between first-line nivolumab→ipilimumab and ipilimumab→nivolumab.

Generated by immunoSEQ multiplex PCR, the TCRdb table keeps only in-frame clones and is missing some. This table holds about 5,300 clones, 70% to 80% found once. This clone is categorized as large (0.1 to 1%). The CDR3 is 13 residues long. Germline assignment: CDR1 LNHDA and CDR2 SQIVND (reference sequence). J lost 5 bases, V lost 5 bases, and 6 bases had no gene match. The treatment is: randomized to nivolumab then ipilimumab (arm A) or the reverse (arm B). None of the patients previously received DNA-damaging chemotherapy. Sorted cells were live CD3+CD8+, lacking CD19 and CD56, from PBMCs. The clonotype was recovered from a human donor with melanoma. Sequenced here: CD8+ T cells sorted from blood (inferred from file names), sampled from a patient given nivolumab and ipilimumab in sequence. The chain uses TRBV19 and TRBJ2-7, with TRBD1 identical over 7 bases. For the CDR3, the DNA is TGTGCCAGTAGTCCGACAGGGATCCACGAGCAGTACTTC. This codes for CASSPTGIHEQYF.